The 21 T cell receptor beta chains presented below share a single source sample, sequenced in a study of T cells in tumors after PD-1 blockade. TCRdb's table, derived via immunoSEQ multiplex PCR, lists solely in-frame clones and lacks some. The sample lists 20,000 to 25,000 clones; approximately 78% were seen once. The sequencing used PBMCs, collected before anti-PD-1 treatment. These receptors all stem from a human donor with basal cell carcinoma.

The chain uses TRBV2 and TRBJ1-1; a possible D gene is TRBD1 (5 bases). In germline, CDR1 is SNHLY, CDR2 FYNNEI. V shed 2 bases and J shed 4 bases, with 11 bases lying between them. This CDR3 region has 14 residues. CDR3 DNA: TGTGCCAGCAGTGAAAGGGGAAGGGGCACTGAAGCTTTCTTT. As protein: CASSERGRGTEAFF.

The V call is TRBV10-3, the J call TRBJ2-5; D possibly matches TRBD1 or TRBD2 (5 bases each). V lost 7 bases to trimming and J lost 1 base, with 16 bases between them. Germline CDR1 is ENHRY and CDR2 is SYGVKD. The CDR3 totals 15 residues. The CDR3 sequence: CAINPGQTGQETQYF. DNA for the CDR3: TGTGCCATCAACCCGGGGCAAACGGGCCAAGAGACCCAGTACTTC.

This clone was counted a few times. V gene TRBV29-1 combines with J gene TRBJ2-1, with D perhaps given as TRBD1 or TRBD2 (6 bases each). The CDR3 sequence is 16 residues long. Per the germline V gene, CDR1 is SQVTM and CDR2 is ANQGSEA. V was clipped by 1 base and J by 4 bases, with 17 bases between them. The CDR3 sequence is CSVEVTWGAKYNEQFF. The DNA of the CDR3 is TGCAGCGTTGAAGTTACGTGGGGGGCTAAATACAATGAGCAGTTCTTC.

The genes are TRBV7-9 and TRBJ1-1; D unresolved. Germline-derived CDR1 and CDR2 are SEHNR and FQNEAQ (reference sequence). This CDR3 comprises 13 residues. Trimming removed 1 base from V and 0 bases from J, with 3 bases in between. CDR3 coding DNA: TGTGCCAGCAGCTTAGACATGAACACTGAAGCTTTCTTT. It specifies CASSLDMNTEAFF.

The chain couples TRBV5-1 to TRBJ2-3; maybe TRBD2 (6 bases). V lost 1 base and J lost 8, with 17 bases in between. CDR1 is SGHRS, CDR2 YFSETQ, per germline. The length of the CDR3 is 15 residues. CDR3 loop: CASSLSPQLASTQYF. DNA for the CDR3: TGCGCCAGCAGCTTGTCCCCCCAACTAGCTAGTACGCAGTATTTT.

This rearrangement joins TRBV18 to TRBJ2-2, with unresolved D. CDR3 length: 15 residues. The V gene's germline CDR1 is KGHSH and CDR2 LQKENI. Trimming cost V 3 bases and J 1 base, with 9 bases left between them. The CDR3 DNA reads TGTGCCAGCTCACCTGGTTTCAAGAACACCGGGGAGCTGTTTTTT. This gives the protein CASSPGFKNTGELFF.

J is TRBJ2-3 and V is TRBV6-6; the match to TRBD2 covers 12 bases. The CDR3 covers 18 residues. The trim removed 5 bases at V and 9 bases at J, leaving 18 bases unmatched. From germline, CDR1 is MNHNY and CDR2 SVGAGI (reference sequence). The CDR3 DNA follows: TGTGCCAGCAGTCGGACAGGATATGGACTAGCGGGGAAGCTGACGCAGTATTTT. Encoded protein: CASSRTGYGLAGKLTQYF.

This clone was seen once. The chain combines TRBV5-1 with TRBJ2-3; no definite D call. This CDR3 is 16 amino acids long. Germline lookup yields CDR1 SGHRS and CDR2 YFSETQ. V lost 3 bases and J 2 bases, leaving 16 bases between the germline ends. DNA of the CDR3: TGCGCCAGCAGCTCGGCGAGGCAGGAGTCCACAGATACGCAGTATTTT. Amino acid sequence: CASSSARQESTDTQYF.

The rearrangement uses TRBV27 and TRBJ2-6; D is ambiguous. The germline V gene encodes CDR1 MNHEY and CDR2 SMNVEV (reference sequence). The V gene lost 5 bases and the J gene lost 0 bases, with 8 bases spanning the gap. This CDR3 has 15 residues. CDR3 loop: CASSQDGSGANVLTF. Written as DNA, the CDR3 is TGTGCCAGCAGTCAGGACGGCTCTGGGGCCAACGTCCTGACTTTC.

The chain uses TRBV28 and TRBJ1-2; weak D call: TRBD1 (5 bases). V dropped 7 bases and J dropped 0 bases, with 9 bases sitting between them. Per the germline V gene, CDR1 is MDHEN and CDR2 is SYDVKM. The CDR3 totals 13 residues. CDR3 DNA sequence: TGTGCCAGCACCGGGGGGGCTAACTATGGCTACACCTTC. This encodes CASTGGANYGYTF.

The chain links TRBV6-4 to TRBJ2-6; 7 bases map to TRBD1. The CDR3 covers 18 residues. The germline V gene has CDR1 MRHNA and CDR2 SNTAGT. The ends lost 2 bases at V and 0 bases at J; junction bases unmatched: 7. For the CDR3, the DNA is TGTGCCAGCAGTGACGGGGCAGGGGGAAACTCTGGGGCCAACGTCCTGACTTTC. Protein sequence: CASSDGAGGNSGANVLTF.

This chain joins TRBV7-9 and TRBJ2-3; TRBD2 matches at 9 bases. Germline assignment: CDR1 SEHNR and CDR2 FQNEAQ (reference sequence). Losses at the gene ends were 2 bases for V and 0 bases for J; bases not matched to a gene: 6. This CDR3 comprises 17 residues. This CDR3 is CASSLPSSGVSTDTQYF. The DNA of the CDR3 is TGTGCCAGCAGCTTACCTTCTAGCGGGGTCAGCACAGATACGCAGTATTTT.

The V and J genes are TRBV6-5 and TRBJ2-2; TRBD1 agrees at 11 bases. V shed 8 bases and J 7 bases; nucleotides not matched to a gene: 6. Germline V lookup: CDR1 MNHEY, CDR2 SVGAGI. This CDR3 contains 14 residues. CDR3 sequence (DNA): TGTGCCAGCTCTGGACAGGGGGCGCACGGGGAGCTGTTTTTT. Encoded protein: CASSGQGAHGELFF.

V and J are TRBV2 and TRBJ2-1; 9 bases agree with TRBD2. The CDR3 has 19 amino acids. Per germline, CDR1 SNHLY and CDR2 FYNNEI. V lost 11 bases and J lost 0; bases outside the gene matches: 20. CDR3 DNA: TGTGCCCGCTGTGAAGGGGGGGGGCGGGAGGGGAGCTCCTACAATGAGCAGTTCTTC. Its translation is CARCEGGGREGSSYNEQFF.

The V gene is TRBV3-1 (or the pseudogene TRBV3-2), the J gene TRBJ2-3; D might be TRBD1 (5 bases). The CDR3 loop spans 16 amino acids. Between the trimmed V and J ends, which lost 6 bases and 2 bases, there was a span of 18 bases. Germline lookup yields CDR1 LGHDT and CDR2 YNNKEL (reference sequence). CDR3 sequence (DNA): TGTGCCAGCAGACCTTTCGACAGATTCTTCACAGATACGCAGTATTTT. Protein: CASRPFDRFFTDTQYF.

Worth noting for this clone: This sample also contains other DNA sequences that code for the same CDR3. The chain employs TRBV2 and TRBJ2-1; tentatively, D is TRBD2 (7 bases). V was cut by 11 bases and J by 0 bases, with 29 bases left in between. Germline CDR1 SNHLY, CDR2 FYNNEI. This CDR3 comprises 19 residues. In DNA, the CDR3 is TGTGCCTCCTGTGATGGGGGGGCGGGGGAGGGGAGCTCCTACAATGAGCAGTTCTTC. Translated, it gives CASCDGGAGEGSSYNEQFF.

The CDR3 bases are TGTGCCAGCAGTTTAGTGGGCACAGATACGCAGTATTTT. This encodes CASSLVGTDTQYF. The rearrangement joins TRBV12-3 or TRBV12-4 to TRBJ2-3; D unresolved. The CDR3 has 13 amino acids. Trimming shortened V by 1 base and J by 1 base, and 3 bases separated the two germline ends.

CDR3 DNA: TGTGCCAGCAGTTACCGGGGGGCAGATACGCAGTATTTT. It yields the protein CASSYRGADTQYF. The rearrangement uses TRBV6-5 and TRBJ2-3; 7 nucleotides agree with TRBD2. CDR3 length: 13 amino acids. Trimming removed 2 bases from V and 4 bases from J; junction bases left unmatched: 0. Germline-derived CDR1 and CDR2 are MNHEY and SVGAGI.

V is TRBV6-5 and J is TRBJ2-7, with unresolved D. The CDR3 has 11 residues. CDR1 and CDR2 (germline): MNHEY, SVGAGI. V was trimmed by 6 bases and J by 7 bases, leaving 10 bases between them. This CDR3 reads CASRDSGEQYF. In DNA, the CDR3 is TGTGCCAGCAGAGACTCGGGTGAGCAGTACTTC.

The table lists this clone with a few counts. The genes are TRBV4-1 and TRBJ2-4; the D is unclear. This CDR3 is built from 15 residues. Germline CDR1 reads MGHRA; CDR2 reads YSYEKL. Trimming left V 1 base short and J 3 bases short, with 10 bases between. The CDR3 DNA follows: TGCGCCAGCAGCCAAGCCCCAGGAGACAAAAACATTCAGTACTTC. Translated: CASSQAPGDKNIQYF.

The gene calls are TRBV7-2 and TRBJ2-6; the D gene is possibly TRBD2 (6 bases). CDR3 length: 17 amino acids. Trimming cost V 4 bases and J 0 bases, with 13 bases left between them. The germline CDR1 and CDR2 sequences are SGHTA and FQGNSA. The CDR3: CASSYLGGPSGANVLTF. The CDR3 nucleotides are TGTGCCAGCAGCTACTTGGGGGGACCCTCTGGGGCCAACGTCCTGACTTTC.